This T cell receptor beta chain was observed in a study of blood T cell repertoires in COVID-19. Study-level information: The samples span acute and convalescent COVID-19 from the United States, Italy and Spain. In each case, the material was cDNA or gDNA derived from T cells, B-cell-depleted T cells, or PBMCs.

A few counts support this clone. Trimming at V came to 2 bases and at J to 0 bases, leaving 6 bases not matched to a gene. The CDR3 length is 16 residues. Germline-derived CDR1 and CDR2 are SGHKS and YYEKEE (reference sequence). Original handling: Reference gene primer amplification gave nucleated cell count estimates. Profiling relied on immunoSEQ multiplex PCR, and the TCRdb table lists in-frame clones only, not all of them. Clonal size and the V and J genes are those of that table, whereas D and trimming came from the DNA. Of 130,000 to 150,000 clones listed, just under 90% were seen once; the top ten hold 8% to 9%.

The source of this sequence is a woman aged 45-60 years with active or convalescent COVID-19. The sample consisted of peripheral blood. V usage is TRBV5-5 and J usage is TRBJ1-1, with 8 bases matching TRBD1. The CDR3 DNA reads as TGTGCCAGCAGCTTCGGACAGGGAACCATGAACACTGAAGCTTTCTTT. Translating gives CASSFGQGTMNTEAFF. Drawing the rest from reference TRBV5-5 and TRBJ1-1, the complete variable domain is DAGVTQSPTHLIKTRGQQVTLRCSPISGHKSVSWYQQVLGQGPQFIFQYYEKEERGRGNFPDRFSARQFPNYSSELNVNALLLGDSALYLCASSFGQGTMNTEAFFGQGTRLTVV.